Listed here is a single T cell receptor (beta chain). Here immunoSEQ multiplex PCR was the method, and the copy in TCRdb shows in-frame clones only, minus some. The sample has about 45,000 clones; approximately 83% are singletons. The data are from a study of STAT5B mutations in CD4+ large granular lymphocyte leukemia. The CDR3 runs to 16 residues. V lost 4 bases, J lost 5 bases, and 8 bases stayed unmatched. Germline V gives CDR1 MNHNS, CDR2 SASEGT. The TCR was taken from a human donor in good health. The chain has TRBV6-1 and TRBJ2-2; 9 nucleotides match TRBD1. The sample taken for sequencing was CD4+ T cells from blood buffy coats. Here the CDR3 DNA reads TGTGCCAGCAGTGCAAGACAGGGGGGGAGAACCGGGGAGCTGTTTTTT. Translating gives CASSARQGGRTGELFF.